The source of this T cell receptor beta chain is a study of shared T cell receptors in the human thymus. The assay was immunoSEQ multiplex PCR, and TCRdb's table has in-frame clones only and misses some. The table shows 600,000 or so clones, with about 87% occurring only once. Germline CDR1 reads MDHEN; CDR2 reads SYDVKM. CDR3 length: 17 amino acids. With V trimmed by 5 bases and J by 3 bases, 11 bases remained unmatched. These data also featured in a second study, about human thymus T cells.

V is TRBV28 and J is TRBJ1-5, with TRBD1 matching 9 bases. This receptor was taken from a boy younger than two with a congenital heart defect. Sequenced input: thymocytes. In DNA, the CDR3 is TGTGCCAGCAGTCTCAACCGGGACAGGGAATTCAATCAGCCCCAGCATTTT. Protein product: CASSLNRDREFNQPQHF.